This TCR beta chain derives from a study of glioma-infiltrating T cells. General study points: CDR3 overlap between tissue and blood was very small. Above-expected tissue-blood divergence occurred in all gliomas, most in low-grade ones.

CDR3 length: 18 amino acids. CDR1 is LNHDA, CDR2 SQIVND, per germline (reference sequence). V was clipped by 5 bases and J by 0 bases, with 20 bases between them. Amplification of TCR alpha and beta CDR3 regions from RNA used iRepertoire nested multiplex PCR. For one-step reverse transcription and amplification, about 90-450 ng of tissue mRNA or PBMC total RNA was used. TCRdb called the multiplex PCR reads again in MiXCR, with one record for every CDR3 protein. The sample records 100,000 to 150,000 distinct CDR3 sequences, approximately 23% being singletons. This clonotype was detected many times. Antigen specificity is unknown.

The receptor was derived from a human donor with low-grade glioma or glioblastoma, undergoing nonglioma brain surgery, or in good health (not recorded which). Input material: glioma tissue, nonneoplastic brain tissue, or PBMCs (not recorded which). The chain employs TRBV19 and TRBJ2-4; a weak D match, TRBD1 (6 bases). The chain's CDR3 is CASSAGQIYPLAKNIQYF. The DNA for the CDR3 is TGTGCCAGTAGTGCCGGACAGATCTATCCGCTAGCCAAAAACATTCAGTACTTC.